The 29 T cell receptor beta chains below were found in one sample sequenced in a study of post-analysis software for immune sequencing data. Study findings and constraints: TRBV5-6, TRBV5-1 and TRBV20-1 were among several TRBV segments more frequent in patients than controls.

Unique molecular identifiers were carried by the TCR beta cDNA libraries. MiXCR, applied by TCRdb to the PCR reads, yields one record per CDR3 protein. The data show under 900,000 distinct CDR3 sequences, about 57% seen once. No antigen has been identified for these receptors. Sequencing input: blood. All receptors derive from a girl between 5 and 17 years old with multiple sclerosis.

This clonotype was seen a few times. The chain joins TRBV11-2 to TRBJ2-7; D is possibly TRBD1 (6 bases). The V gene lost 0 bases and the J gene lost 3 bases, with 15 bases spanning the gap. CDR1 is SGHAT and CDR2 is FQNNGV in the germline V gene. This CDR3 spans 16 amino acids. In nucleotides, the CDR3 is TGTGCCAGCAGCTTAGACCCTGGGGGCAGAATCTACGAGCAGTACTTC. This sequence encodes CASSLDPGGRIYEQYF.

This chain uses TRBV11-2 with TRBJ1-2; weak D call: TRBD1 (6 bases). CDR3 length: 15 residues. Germline CDR1 reads SGHAT; CDR2 reads FQNNGV. The V end lost 5 bases, the J end lost 4 bases, and 17 bases lay between the germline ends. CDR3 DNA sequence: TGTGCCAGCAGCCAGGGGCTGGGGGGAGGCTATGGCTACACCTTC. It yields the protein CASSQGLGGGYGYTF. The complete variable domain, with remaining parts taken from reference TRBV11-2 and TRBJ1-2, reads EAGVAQSPRYKIIEKRQSVAFWCNPISGHATLYWYQQILGQGPKLLIQFQNNGVVDDSQLPKDRFSAERLKGVDSTLKIQPAKLEDSAVYLCASSQGLGGGYGYTFGSGTRLTVV.

The chain is built from TRBV5-1 and TRBJ2-1, with 7 bases identical to TRBD2. This CDR3 comprises 13 residues. The germline V gene has CDR1 SGHRS and CDR2 YFSETQ. The junction had 4 bases not matched to a gene; V was cut back by 4 bases and J by 6 bases. The DNA of the CDR3 is TGCGCCAGCAGCCGACTAGCCACCAATGAGCAGTTCTTC. Translated: CASSRLATNEQFF. Supplemented by reference TRBV5-1 and TRBJ2-1, the full variable domain reads KAGVTQTPRYLIKTRGQQVTLSCSPISGHRSVSWYQQTPGQGLQFLFEYFSETQRNKGNFPGRFSGRQFSNSRSEMNVSTLELGDSALYLCASSRLATNEQFFGPGTRLTVL.

The gene calls are TRBV7-3 and TRBJ2-3, with a weak D call TRBD1 (5 bases). Germline values: CDR1 SGHTA, CDR2 FQGTGA. Between the trimmed V and J ends, which lost 3 bases and 5 bases, there was a span of 12 bases. The CDR3 is 14 residues long. Here the CDR3 reads CASSFRQLGDTQYF. The CDR3 DNA reads as TGTGCCAGCAGCTTCCGACAGCTAGGAGATACGCAGTATTTT.

This chain links TRBV5-1 with TRBJ1-2; D is perhaps TRBD1 (6 bases). Looked up from germline, CDR1 is SGHRS and CDR2 is YFSETQ. CDR3 length: 14 amino acids. V shed 2 bases and J shed 4 bases, with 12 bases lying between them. CDR3 bases: TGCGCCAGCAGCTTTCGGACAGCCGTCTATGGCTACACCTTC. Amino acid sequence: CASSFRTAVYGYTF.

The gene calls are TRBV6-5 and TRBJ1-2; D might be TRBD1 (5 bases). The CDR3 extends over 13 amino acids. The germline V gene encodes CDR1 MNHEY and CDR2 SVGAGI. Trimming removed 4 bases at V and 8 bases at J, with 14 bases between. The CDR3, as DNA: TGTGCCAGCAGTTCTCAGGGTTATTACGGCTACACCTTC. Translated: CASSSQGYYGYTF.

This clonotype was recorded a few times. This chain joins TRBV20-1 and TRBJ2-7, with 10 bases identical to TRBD1. V lost 5 bases and J lost 2; bases outside the gene matches: 6. The CDR3 spans 14 residues. In germline, CDR1 is DFQATT, CDR2 SNEGSKA (reference sequence). CDR3 residues: CSAPMGQGTYEQYF. CDR3 bases: TGCAGTGCTCCCATGGGACAGGGGACCTACGAGCAGTACTTC.

There are a few counts of this clonotype. This rearrangement joins TRBV5-6 to TRBJ1-1; D is unresolved. CDR1 and CDR2 (germline): SGHDT, YYEEEE. The CDR3 spans 14 residues. Trimming stripped 2 bases from V and 5 bases from J, with 13 bases between. The chain's CDR3 is CASSFSGSWTEAFF. The CDR3 nucleotides are TGTGCCAGCAGCTTTTCGGGCAGCTGGACTGAAGCTTTCTTT.

The rearrangement joins TRBV20-1 to TRBJ2-7; 11 bases line up with TRBD1. V lost 5 bases to trimming and J lost 2 bases; unmatched junction nucleotides: 5. The germline V gene encodes CDR1 DFQATT and CDR2 SNEGSKA (reference sequence). CDR3 size: 14 residues. The CDR3 spells CSAYWTGGTYEQYF. The CDR3 coding sequence is TGCAGTGCTTATTGGACAGGGGGCACCTACGAGCAGTACTTC.

The rearrangement uses TRBV29-1 and TRBJ2-5, with D maybe TRBD2 (6 bases). The CDR3 consists of 15 residues. Germline V gene lookup returns CDR1 SQVTM and CDR2 ANQGSEA. Trimming cost V 6 bases and J 6 bases, with 23 bases left between them. CDR3 DNA sequence: TGCAGCGTCTACCCCAGGGACTCTTCGGGGAAGACCCAGTACTTC. It codes for CSVYPRDSSGKTQYF. Together with reference TRBV29-1 and TRBJ2-5, the CDR3 gives the full variable domain: SAVISQKPSRDICQRGTSLTIQCQVDSQVTMMFWYRQQPGQSLTLIATANQGSEATYESGFVIDKFPISRPNLTFSTLTVSNMSPEDSSIYLCSVYPRDSSGKTQYFGPGTRLLVL.

This clonotype showed up just a few times. V gene TRBV5-1 combines with J gene TRBJ2-1; no clear D. This CDR3 has 15 residues. Germline CDR1 and CDR2: SGHRS and YFSETQ. Trimming left V 0 bases short and J 7 bases short, with 14 bases between. This CDR3 reads CASSLDGSSRNEQFF. CDR3 nucleotide sequence: TGCGCCAGCAGCTTGGACGGGTCGTCCCGGAATGAGCAGTTCTTC. Looking up the rest from reference TRBV5-1 and TRBJ2-1 gives the full variable domain: KAGVTQTPRYLIKTRGQQVTLSCSPISGHRSVSWYQQTPGQGLQFLFEYFSETQRNKGNFPGRFSGRQFSNSRSEMNVSTLELGDSALYLCASSLDGSSRNEQFFGPGTRLTVL.

The V call is TRBV14, the J call TRBJ1-2; a weak D match, TRBD1 (5 bases). V lost 0 bases to trimming and J lost 5 bases, with 19 bases between them. CDR3 length equals 17 residues. The germline V gene has CDR1 SGHDN and CDR2 FVKESK. CDR3 amino acids: CASSQDTGPSPLYGYTF. CDR3 coding DNA: TGTGCCAGCAGCCAAGATACGGGACCCAGCCCCCTATATGGCTACACCTTC. Combining the CDR3 with reference TRBV14 and TRBJ1-2 gives the whole variable domain EAGVTQFPSHSVIEKGQTVTLRCDPISGHDNLYWYRRVMGKEIKFLLHFVKESKQDESGMPNNRFLAERTGGTYSTLKVQPAELEDSGVYFCASSQDTGPSPLYGYTFGSGTRLTVV.

This chain joins TRBV7-2 and TRBJ2-1; D perhaps matches TRBD1 (5 bases). The CDR3 sequence is 14 residues long. Trimming removed 7 bases from V and 7 bases from J, with 17 bases in between. In germline, CDR1 is SGHTA, CDR2 FQGNSA. The CDR3 protein is CASTEMGLWNEQFF. CDR3 DNA: TGTGCCAGCACGGAGATGGGGCTGTGGAATGAGCAGTTCTTC.

J is TRBJ1-1 and V is TRBV29-1; perhaps TRBD1 as D (5 bases). The CDR3 sequence is 13 residues long. Germline V gene lookup returns CDR1 SQVTM and CDR2 ANQGSEA. Trimming left V 3 bases short and J 1 base short, with 9 bases between. The DNA of the CDR3 is TGCAGCGTTGAGAACGGGGGGAACACTGAAGCTTTCTTT. Amino acids: CSVENGGNTEAFF.

The chain uses TRBV18 and TRBJ1-5; no reliable D call. V lost 1 base to trimming and J lost 4 bases, with 5 bases between them. CDR1 KGHSH and CDR2 LQKENI come from the germline V gene. The CDR3 covers 13 residues. In DNA, the CDR3 is TGTGCCAGCTCACCACATCGGAATCAGCCCCAGCATTTT. Encoded protein: CASSPHRNQPQHF.

The chain employs TRBV7-3 and TRBJ2-3; 9 positions agree with TRBD2. CDR1 is SGHTA, CDR2 FQGTGA, per germline. V gave up 2 bases and J gave up 8 bases; unmatched junction bases: 17. The CDR3 runs 18 residues. This chain's CDR3 is CASSLGDPLAGFGGTQYF. For the CDR3, the DNA is TGTGCCAGCAGCTTAGGTGATCCGCTAGCGGGGTTCGGCGGTACGCAGTATTTT.

This chain connects TRBV29-1 to TRBJ1-2; no reliable D call. This CDR3 region has 13 residues. The V end was cut by 4 bases, the J end by 5 bases, with 14 bases between. CDR1 is SQVTM, CDR2 ANQGSEA, per germline. The DNA of the CDR3 is TGCAGCGTTGTTCCAGGCGCCAAGTATGGCTACACCTTC. Amino acids: CSVVPGAKYGYTF.

The V and J genes are TRBV10-3 and TRBJ2-3; 10 bases agree with TRBD1. With 8 bases clipped from V and 0 bases from J, the junction kept 11 bases outside the gene matches. Germline-derived CDR1 and CDR2 are ENHRY and SYGVKD. This CDR3 comprises 17 residues. The CDR3 is CAIRTGTGELSTDTQYF. The DNA for the CDR3 is TGTGCCATCCGGACCGGGACAGGGGAACTCAGCACAGATACGCAGTATTTT.

The rearrangement joins TRBV7-2 to TRBJ2-5; TRBD2 matches at 7 bases. The CDR3 extends over 16 amino acids. Germline values: CDR1 SGHTA, CDR2 FQGNSA. V lost 1 base and J lost 11; bases outside the gene matches: 16. In DNA form, the CDR3 reads TGTGCCAGCAGCTTAGGGCCTAGCGGTCGCTACAATGAGCAGTACTTC. Protein: CASSLGPSGRYNEQYF.

In its sample, this clonotype was seen a few times. The chain is built from TRBV5-1 and TRBJ1-2; the match to TRBD1 covers 7 bases. This CDR3 has 14 residues. The junction had 4 bases not matched to a gene; V was cut back by 3 bases and J by 2 bases. Per the germline V gene, CDR1 is SGHRS and CDR2 is YFSETQ. CDR3 DNA sequence: TGCGCCAGCAGCTACGACAGGGCGAACTATGGCTACACCTTC. Its protein is CASSYDRANYGYTF.

The V call is TRBV15, the J call TRBJ2-7; tentative D call: TRBD2 (6 bases). This CDR3 spans 17 amino acids. V was shortened by 1 base and J by 0 bases, with 16 bases between the two germline ends. Germline V gene lookup returns CDR1 LNHNV and CDR2 YYDKDF (reference sequence). CDR3 sequence reads: CATSRARHGGTSYEQYF. DNA of the CDR3: TGTGCCACCAGCAGAGCCCGCCATGGGGGGACCTCCTACGAGCAGTACTTC.

The table lists this clonotype with a few counts. The chain couples TRBV10-2 to TRBJ2-3, with TRBD2 identical over 7 bases. CDR3 length: 12 amino acids. CDR1 is WSHSY, CDR2 SAAADI, per germline. Trimming removed 6 bases from V and 11 bases from J; junction bases left unmatched: 8. In nucleotides, the CDR3 is TGCGCCAGCAGCCCCGGACTAGTGGGGCAGTATTTT. Translated: CASSPGLVGQYF.

The chain is built from TRBV25-1 and TRBJ2-7; 8 positions match TRBD2. Germline CDR1 is MGHDK and CDR2 is SYGVNS. The CDR3 contains 15 residues. Unmatched junction bases numbered 7, after V lost 4 bases and J lost 2 bases. The CDR3 sequence is CASSGTGLEAYEQYF. DNA for the CDR3: TGTGCCAGCAGTGGGACGGGACTAGAAGCCTACGAGCAGTACTTC.

The CDR3 loop reads CASSVREVDTQYF. The CDR3 DNA follows: TGTGCCAGCAGTGTCAGAGAGGTGGATACGCAGTATTTT. This chain connects TRBV6-4 to TRBJ2-3; the D is unclear. Trimming shortened V by 4 bases and J by 6 bases, and 11 bases separated the two germline ends. The length of the CDR3 is 13 residues. Per germline, CDR1 MRHNA and CDR2 SNTAGT.

The chain uses TRBV12-3 or TRBV12-4 and TRBJ2-3, with D hard to call. The CDR3 covers 15 residues. The V end was cut by 1 base, the J end by 2 bases, with 10 bases between. CDR3 in amino acids: CASSLDASTTDTQYF. Here the CDR3 DNA reads TGTGCCAGCAGTTTAGACGCTTCTACCACAGATACGCAGTATTTT.

V usage is TRBV6-5 and J usage is TRBJ2-5; 7 positions agree with TRBD1. V lost 6 bases, J lost 2 bases, and 3 bases stayed unmatched. CDR3 size: 13 residues. Germline V gene lookup returns CDR1 MNHEY and CDR2 SVGAGI. The CDR3 protein is CASRPGQQETQYF. The CDR3 nucleotides read TGTGCCAGCAGACCGGGACAGCAAGAGACCCAGTACTTC.

CDR3 residues: CASSSPTEAYEQYF. CDR3 sequence (DNA): TGTGCCAGCAGCTCCCCCACAGAGGCCTACGAGCAGTACTTC. This chain connects TRBV5-5 to TRBJ2-5, with D hard to call. Matching the DNA end better, TRBJ2-7 makes the J call doubtful. This CDR3 has 14 amino acids. Germline V CDR1 and CDR2: SGHKS, YYEKEE (reference sequence).

V and J are TRBV18 and TRBJ1-2; possibly TRBD1 for D (6 bases). The CDR3 totals 13 residues. Trimming pared 5 bases from V and 7 bases from J, leaving 14 bases between. The V gene's germline CDR1 is KGHSH and CDR2 LQKENI. CDR3 in amino acids: CASSTGSFGGYTF. The CDR3 region has the DNA TGTGCCAGCTCAACAGGGTCCTTTGGTGGCTACACCTTC.

This clonotype was picked up a small number of times. The rearrangement joins TRBV29-1 to TRBJ2-3; weak D call: TRBD2 (6 bases). CDR3 size: 16 residues. The germline gives CDR1 SQVTM, CDR2 ANQGSEA. V was clipped by 0 bases and J by 1 base, with 14 bases between them. DNA for the CDR3: TGCAGCGTTGAAGATCCGGGACTCGTAGGCACAGATACGCAGTATTTT. Residues: CSVEDPGLVGTDTQYF.